The 27 T cell receptor beta chains in this list originate from one sample, sequenced in a study of cytomegalovirus exposure and HLA in healthy donors. PCR involved 60 Vbeta and 13 Jbeta primers. Sequencing used immunoSEQ multiplex PCR; TCRdb keeps in-frame clones, though not all of them. The table shows about 140,000 clones, with approximately 80% occurring only once. The sample was PBMCs. Receptor source: a man between 18 and 35 years old in good health and CMV-seronegative.

The DNA of the CDR3 is TGTGCCAGCAGGGCCACAGCGAACACCGGGGAGCTGTTTTTT. This translates into CASRATANTGELFF. The genes are TRBV6-5 and TRBJ2-2; no definite D call. The CDR3 runs 14 residues. CDR1 is MNHEY, CDR2 SVGAGI, per germline. V lost 6 bases and J lost 0, with 8 bases in between.

V gene TRBV18 combines with J gene TRBJ2-5; weak D call: TRBD1 (6 bases). Germline CDR1 is KGHSH and CDR2 is LQKENI. The CDR3 runs 13 residues. With 3 bases removed from V and 9 bases from J, the gap between germline ends came to 14 bases. CDR3 in amino acids: CASSPGPEGAQYF. As DNA, the CDR3 is TGTGCCAGCTCACCTGGGCCCGAGGGGGCCCAGTACTTC. The variable domain in full, completed from reference TRBV18 and TRBJ2-5, reads NAGVMQNPRHLVRRRGQEARLRCSPMKGHSHVYWYRQLPEEGLKFMVYLQKENIIDESGMPKERFSAEFPKEGPSILRIQQVVRGDSAAYFCASSPGPEGAQYFGPGTRLLVL.

V usage is TRBV5-1 and J usage is TRBJ1-4; 9 bases match TRBD1. The CDR3 is made up of 14 amino acids. The V segment lost 3 bases and the J segment 7 bases; nucleotides outside the gene matches: 4. CDR1 is SGHRS, CDR2 YFSETQ, per germline. The CDR3 spells CASSSGTGSEKLFF. CDR3 DNA: TGCGCCAGCAGCTCCGGGACAGGGAGTGAAAAACTGTTTTTT.

This chain uses TRBV10-3 with TRBJ2-1; no clear D. This CDR3 is built from 13 residues. Germline V gene sequence: CDR1 ENHRY, CDR2 SYGVKD. V dropped 0 bases and J dropped 7 bases, with 7 bases sitting between them. The CDR3 nucleotides read TGTGCCATCAGTGAGTCCTCCACTAATGAGCAGTTCTTC. This codes for CAISESSTNEQFF.

This clone showed up just a few times. The chain joins TRBV7-2 to TRBJ2-3, with unresolved D. V dropped 1 base and J dropped 6 bases, with 11 bases sitting between them. Looked up from germline, CDR1 is SGHTA and CDR2 is FQGNSA. The CDR3 extends over 14 amino acids. The CDR3 nucleotides read TGTGCCAGCAGCTTAGTGGTCCTCGGTGATACGCAGTATTTT. It is translated as CASSLVVLGDTQYF.

This clone was seen a handful of times. The V call is TRBV6-1, the J call TRBJ2-1, with 11 bases that match TRBD2. The CDR3 contains 15 residues. Germline V CDR1 and CDR2: MNHNS, SASEGT. V shed 0 bases, J shed 7 bases, and the junction held 2 bases outside the gene matches. The CDR3 nucleotides read TGTGCCAGCAGTGAAGCTAGCGGGGGGGCAAATGAGCAGTTCTTC. Translation gives CASSEASGGANEQFF.

The sample holds a few counts of this clone. The chain carries TRBV27 and TRBJ2-1; possible D gene TRBD2, 6 bases. Between the trimmed V and J ends, which lost 6 bases and 6 bases, there was a span of 9 bases. This CDR3 has 12 residues. The germline V gene encodes CDR1 MNHEY and CDR2 SMNVEV (reference sequence). CDR3 region: CASRGLTNEQFF. The CDR3 nucleotides are TGTGCCAGCAGGGGACTGACCAATGAGCAGTTCTTC.

This clone was recorded only once. The chain couples TRBV27 to TRBJ2-7, with 11 bases lining up with TRBD2. In germline, CDR1 is MNHEY, CDR2 SMNVEV (reference sequence). This CDR3 comprises 16 residues. V was pared by 6 bases and J by 5 bases, with 12 bases of the junction left unmatched. This chain's CDR3 is CASRRVAGGPHHEQYF. As DNA, the CDR3 is TGTGCCAGCAGACGAGTAGCGGGAGGGCCCCACCACGAGCAGTACTTC.

V is TRBV27 and J is TRBJ2-1; D is unclear. The length of the CDR3 is 14 residues. From germline, CDR1 is MNHEY and CDR2 SMNVEV (reference sequence). Trimming cost V 6 bases and J 4 bases, with 13 bases left between them. The CDR3 nucleotides read TGTGCCAGCAGACCACAAGACACTTACAATGAGCAGTTCTTC. Its translation is CASRPQDTYNEQFF.

This clone turned up a few times. The chain carries TRBV9 and TRBJ2-7; 11 bases are a match to TRBD2. Germline V gives CDR1 SGDLS, CDR2 YYNGEE. Unmatched junction bases numbered 10, after V lost 3 bases and J lost 5 bases. The length of the CDR3 is 16 residues. Written as DNA, the CDR3 is TGTGCCAGCAGCGGACCGACTAGCGGGACTTTCAACGAGCAGTACTTC. Its translation is CASSGPTSGTFNEQYF.

The genes are TRBV5-6 and TRBJ1-1; D is undetermined. With 0 bases removed from V and 0 bases from J, the gap between germline ends came to 12 bases. Looked up from germline, CDR1 is SGHDT and CDR2 is YYEEEE. The CDR3 spans 16 residues. The CDR3 region has the DNA TGTGCCAGCAGCTTGGCCTTAGAGATTATGAACACTGAAGCTTTCTTT. It encodes CASSLALEIMNTEAFF.

The V gene is TRBV6-5, the J gene TRBJ2-1; 11 nucleotides agree with TRBD2. CDR1 and CDR2 from the germline V gene are MNHEY and SVGAGI. The V segment lost 6 bases and the J segment 7 bases; nucleotides outside the gene matches: 8. CDR3 length: 15 residues. The CDR3 DNA sequence: TGTGCCAGCAGGGTAGCGGGGGGGCTTGGTAATGAGCAGTTCTTC. This gives the protein CASRVAGGLGNEQFF.

The gene calls are TRBV14 and TRBJ2-5, with 8 bases aligning to TRBD2. Germline CDR1 reads SGHDN; CDR2 reads FVKESK. V lost 3 bases, J lost 10 bases, and 7 bases stayed unmatched. CDR3 length: 13 residues. As DNA, the CDR3 is TGTGCCAGCAGCCAGGCCCGGGGGGGAGACCAGTACTTC. Amino acids: CASSQARGGDQYF. The entire variable domain, with the rest obtained from reference TRBV14 and TRBJ2-5, is as follows: EAGVTQFPSHSVIEKGQTVTLRCDPISGHDNLYWYRRVMGKEIKFLLHFVKESKQDESGMPNNRFLAERTGGTYSTLKVQPAELEDSGVYFCASSQARGGDQYFGPGTRLLVL.

The chain has TRBV9 and TRBJ1-1, with 7 bases identical to TRBD1. CDR3 length equals 16 residues. CDR1 is SGDLS and CDR2 is YYNGEE in the germline V gene. Trimming cost V 6 bases and J 0 bases; bases outside gene matches: 11. The CDR3 DNA follows: TGTGCCAGCACCCCGGTCCGGGACAGCATGAACACTGAAGCTTTCTTT. It codes for CASTPVRDSMNTEAFF. Full variable domain (outside the CDR3, taken from reference TRBV9 and TRBJ1-1): DSGVTQTPKHLITATGQRVTLRCSPRSGDLSVYWYQQSLDQGLQFLIQYYNGEERAKGNILERFSAQQFPDLHSELNLSSLELGDSALYFCASTPVRDSMNTEAFFGQGTRLTVV.

CDR3 loop: CASSDLGANSPLHF. CDR3 DNA: TGCGCCAGCAGTGACTTGGGGGCTAATTCACCCCTCCACTTT. The chain links TRBV10-2 to TRBJ1-6, with D tentatively TRBD1 (6 bases). CDR3 length: 14 residues. V dropped 3 bases and J dropped 6 bases, with 9 bases sitting between them. Germline V CDR1 and CDR2: WSHSY, SAAADI.

The chain is built from TRBV11-2 and TRBJ2-7; D is perhaps TRBD2 (5 bases). CDR1 SGHAT and CDR2 FQNNGV come from the germline V gene. V was shortened by 6 bases and J by 1 base, with 10 bases between the two germline ends. The CDR3 is 13 residues long. Here the CDR3 reads CASSEGGSYEQYF. The CDR3 DNA sequence: TGTGCCAGCAGTGAAGGCGGGTCCTACGAGCAGTACTTC. The variable domain in full, with the rest retrieved from reference TRBV11-2 and TRBJ2-7, is EAGVAQSPRYKIIEKRQSVAFWCNPISGHATLYWYQQILGQGPKLLIQFQNNGVVDDSQLPKDRFSAERLKGVDSTLKIQPAKLEDSAVYLCASSEGGSYEQYFGPGTRLTVT.

This clone was seen a handful of times. The V call is TRBV11-2, the J call TRBJ1-1; possibly TRBD1 for D (5 bases). In germline, CDR1 is SGHAT, CDR2 FQNNGV. Deletions cut 5 bases from V and 4 bases from J, with 17 bases between. The CDR3 consists of 15 residues. In nucleotides, the CDR3 is TGTGCCAGCAGCCAAGGGGCTCAGTGGCCCACTGAAGCTTTCTTT. The encoded protein is CASSQGAQWPTEAFF.

The chain links TRBV28 to TRBJ2-5; D might be TRBD1 (6 bases). The CDR3 length is 21 residues. V was trimmed by 7 bases and J by 3 bases, leaving 36 bases between them. Germline CDR1 is MDHEN and CDR2 is SYDVKM. The CDR3 sequence is CASNTSPFTDDRRSQEETQYF. The CDR3 DNA follows: TGTGCCAGCAATACTTCTCCCTTTACGGACGACAGGAGGAGCCAAGAAGAGACCCAGTACTTC.

J is TRBJ2-5 and V is TRBV30; TRBD1 might be the D (5 bases). V was trimmed by 1 base and J by 11 bases, leaving 20 bases between them. Germline V lookup: CDR1 GTSNPN, CDR2 SVGIG (reference sequence). The CDR3 consists of 14 residues. The DNA for the CDR3 is TGTGCCTGGAGTGGACAGTTATCCTCTAAGGAGCAGTACTTC. Its translation: CAWSGQLSSKEQYF.

This chain uses TRBV18 with TRBJ1-2; TRBD1 aligns across 11 bases. The CDR3 is made up of 14 amino acids. Germline loops: CDR1 KGHSH, CDR2 LQKENI. The junction had 5 bases not matched to a gene; V was cut back by 3 bases and J by 8 bases. CDR3 nucleotide sequence: TGTGCCAGCTCACCGGACAGGGGGCGCGAGGGCTACACCTTC. Amino acid sequence: CASSPDRGREGYTF.

The chain links TRBV6-6 to TRBJ2-5, with D maybe TRBD1 (6 bases). Germline-derived CDR1 and CDR2 are MNHNY and SVGAGI (reference sequence). The V end was cut by 5 bases, the J end by 3 bases, with 10 bases between. This CDR3 is built from 13 residues. The CDR3 is CASSGNREETQYF. CDR3 nucleotide sequence: TGTGCCAGCAGTGGAAACAGGGAAGAGACCCAGTACTTC.

The chain couples TRBV27 to TRBJ2-5; D gene uncertain. CDR1 and CDR2 (germline): MNHEY, SMNVEV (reference sequence). The CDR3 spans 14 residues. V was trimmed by 4 bases and J by 5 bases, leaving 14 bases between them. The CDR3 DNA reads TGTGCCAGCAGTTCATCCCCCAGTCCTGAGACCCAGTACTTC. It yields the protein CASSSSPSPETQYF.

The J gene is TRBJ1-1, the V gene TRBV4-1, with 8 bases fitting TRBD1. Germline V gives CDR1 MGHRA, CDR2 YSYEKL. The CDR3 sequence is 15 residues long. Losses at the gene ends were 2 bases for V and 5 bases for J; bases not matched to a gene: 7. CDR3 loop: CASSQNTGGFTEAFF. CDR3 DNA: TGCGCCAGCAGCCAAAACACAGGGGGTTTTACTGAAGCTTTCTTT.

The rearrangement uses TRBV9 and TRBJ2-2; D is undetermined. Germline CDR1 is SGDLS and CDR2 is YYNGEE. The CDR3 covers 16 residues. Trimming left V 1 base short and J 3 bases short, with 13 bases between. CDR3 residues: CASSVPRSGDTGELFF. CDR3 in DNA: TGTGCCAGCAGCGTACCCCGGTCCGGAGACACCGGGGAGCTGTTTTTT.

The chain combines TRBV28 with TRBJ1-2, with D hard to call. Germline CDR1 is MDHEN and CDR2 is SYDVKM. V was cut by 3 bases and J by 4 bases, with 9 bases left in between. There are 13 residues in the CDR3. CDR3 in amino acids: CASSFQAAYGYTF. The CDR3 DNA reads as TGTGCCAGCAGTTTTCAGGCCGCCTATGGCTACACCTTC.

This chain connects TRBV7-9 to TRBJ1-2; a possible D gene is TRBD1 (5 bases). Looked up from germline, CDR1 is SEHNR and CDR2 is FQNEAQ (reference sequence). With 4 bases removed from V and 6 bases from J, the gap between germline ends came to 21 bases. The CDR3 loop spans 16 amino acids. The CDR3 loop is CASSSDRLTAPNGYTF. The CDR3 DNA reads TGTGCCAGCAGCTCCGATCGATTGACAGCACCAAATGGCTACACCTTC.

The J gene is TRBJ1-3, the V gene TRBV15, with 7 bases lining up with TRBD1. After removal of 0 bases from V and 3 bases from J, the junction contained 2 bases not matched to a gene. This CDR3 is built from 15 residues. Germline V gives CDR1 LNHNV, CDR2 YYDKDF (reference sequence). The CDR3 spells CATSRDRGYGNTIYF. The CDR3 region has the DNA TGTGCCACCAGCAGAGACAGGGGGTATGGAAACACCATATATTTT.